Sequencing of this TCR beta chain was carried out in a study of sequential checkpoint blockade in melanoma. Study-wide context: DNA from more than 75 pretreatment tumor samples underwent TCRβ immunosequencing.

Treatment here: randomized to nivolumab then ipilimumab (arm A) or the reverse (arm B). TCRdb's copy holds only in-frame clones and misses some; the assay was immunoSEQ multiplex PCR. The table lists about 22,000 clones, roughly 27% of them singletons. Germline CDR1 MDHEN, CDR2 SYDVKM. Trimming shortened V by 11 bases and J by 3 bases, and 11 bases separated the two germline ends. The CDR3 is made up of 12 amino acids. Sequencing used tumor tissue (inferred from file names), obtained from a patient given nivolumab and ipilimumab in sequence. The chain joins TRBV28 to TRBJ1-3, with D perhaps matching TRBD1 (5 bases). The TCR comes from a human donor with melanoma. CDR3 loop: CAARGGGNTIYF. DNA for the CDR3: TGTGCCGCAAGGGGAGGTGGAAACACCATATATTTT.